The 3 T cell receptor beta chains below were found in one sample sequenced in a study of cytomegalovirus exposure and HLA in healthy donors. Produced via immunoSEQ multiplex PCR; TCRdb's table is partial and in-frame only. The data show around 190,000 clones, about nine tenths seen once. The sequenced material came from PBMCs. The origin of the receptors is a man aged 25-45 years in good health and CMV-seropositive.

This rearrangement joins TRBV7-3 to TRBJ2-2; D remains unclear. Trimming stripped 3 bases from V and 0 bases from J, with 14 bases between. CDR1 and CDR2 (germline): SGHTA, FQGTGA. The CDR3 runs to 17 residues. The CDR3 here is CASSLANGGPNTGELFF. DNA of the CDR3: TGTGCCAGCAGCTTGGCGAATGGCGGACCGAACACCGGGGAGCTGTTTTTT.

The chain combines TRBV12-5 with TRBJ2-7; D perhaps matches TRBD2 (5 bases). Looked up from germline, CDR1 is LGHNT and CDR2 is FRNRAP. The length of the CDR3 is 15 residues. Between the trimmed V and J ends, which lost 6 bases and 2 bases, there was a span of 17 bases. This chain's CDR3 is CASGPWVGGPYEQYF. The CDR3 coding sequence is TGTGCTAGTGGCCCCTGGGTCGGAGGACCCTACGAGCAGTACTTC.

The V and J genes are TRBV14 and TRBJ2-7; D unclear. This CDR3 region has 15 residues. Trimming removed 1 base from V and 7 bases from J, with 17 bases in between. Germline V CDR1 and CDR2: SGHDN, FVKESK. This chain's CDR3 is CASSQGRLLLREQYF. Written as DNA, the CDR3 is TGTGCCAGCAGCCAAGGCCGCCTACTCCTACGAGAGCAGTACTTC.